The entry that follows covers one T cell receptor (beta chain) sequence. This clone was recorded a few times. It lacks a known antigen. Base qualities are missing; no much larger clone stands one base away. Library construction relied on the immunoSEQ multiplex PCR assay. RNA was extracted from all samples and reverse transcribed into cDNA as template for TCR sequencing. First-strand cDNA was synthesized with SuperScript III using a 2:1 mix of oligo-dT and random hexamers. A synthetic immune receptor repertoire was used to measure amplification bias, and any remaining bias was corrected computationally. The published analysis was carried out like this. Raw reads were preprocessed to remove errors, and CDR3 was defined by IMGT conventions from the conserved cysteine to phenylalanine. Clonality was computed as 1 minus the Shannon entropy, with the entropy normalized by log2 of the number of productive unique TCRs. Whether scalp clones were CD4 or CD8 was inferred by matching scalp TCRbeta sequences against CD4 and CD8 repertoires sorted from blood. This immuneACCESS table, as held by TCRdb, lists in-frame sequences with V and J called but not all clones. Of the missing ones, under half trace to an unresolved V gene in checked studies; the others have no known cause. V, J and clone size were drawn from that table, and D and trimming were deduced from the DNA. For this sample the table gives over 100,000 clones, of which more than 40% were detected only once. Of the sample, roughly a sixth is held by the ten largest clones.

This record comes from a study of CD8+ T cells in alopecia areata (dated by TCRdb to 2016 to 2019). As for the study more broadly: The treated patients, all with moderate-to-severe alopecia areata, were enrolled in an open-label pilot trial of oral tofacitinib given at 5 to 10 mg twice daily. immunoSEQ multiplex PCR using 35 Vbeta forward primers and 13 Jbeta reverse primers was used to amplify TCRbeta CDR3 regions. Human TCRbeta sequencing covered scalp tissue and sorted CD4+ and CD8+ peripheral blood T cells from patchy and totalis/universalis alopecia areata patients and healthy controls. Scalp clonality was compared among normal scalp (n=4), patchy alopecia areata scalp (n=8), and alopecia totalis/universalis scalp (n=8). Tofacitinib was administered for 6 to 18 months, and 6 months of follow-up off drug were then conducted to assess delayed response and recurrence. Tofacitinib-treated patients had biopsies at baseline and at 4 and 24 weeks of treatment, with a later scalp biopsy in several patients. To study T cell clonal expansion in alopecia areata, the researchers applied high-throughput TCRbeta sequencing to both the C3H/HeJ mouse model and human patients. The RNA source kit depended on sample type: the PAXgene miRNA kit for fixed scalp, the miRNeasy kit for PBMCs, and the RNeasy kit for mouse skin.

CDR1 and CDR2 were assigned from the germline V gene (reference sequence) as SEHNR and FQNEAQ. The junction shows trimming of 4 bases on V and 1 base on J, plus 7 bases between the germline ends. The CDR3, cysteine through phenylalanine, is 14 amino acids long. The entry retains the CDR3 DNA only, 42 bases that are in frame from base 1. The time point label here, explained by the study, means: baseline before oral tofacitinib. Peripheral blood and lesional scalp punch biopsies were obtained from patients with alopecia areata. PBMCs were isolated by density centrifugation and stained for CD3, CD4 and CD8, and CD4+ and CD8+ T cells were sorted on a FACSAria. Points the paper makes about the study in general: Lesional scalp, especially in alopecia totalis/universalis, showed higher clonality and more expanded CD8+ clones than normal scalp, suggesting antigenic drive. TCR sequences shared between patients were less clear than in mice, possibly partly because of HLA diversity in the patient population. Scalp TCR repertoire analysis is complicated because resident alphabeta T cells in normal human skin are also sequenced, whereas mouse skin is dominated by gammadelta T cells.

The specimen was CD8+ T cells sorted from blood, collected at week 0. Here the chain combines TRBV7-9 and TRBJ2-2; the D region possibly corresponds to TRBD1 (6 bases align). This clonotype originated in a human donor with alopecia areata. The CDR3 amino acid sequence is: CASSWTENTGELFF. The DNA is TGTGCCAGCAGCTGGACAGAGAACACCGGGGAGCTGTTTTTT.